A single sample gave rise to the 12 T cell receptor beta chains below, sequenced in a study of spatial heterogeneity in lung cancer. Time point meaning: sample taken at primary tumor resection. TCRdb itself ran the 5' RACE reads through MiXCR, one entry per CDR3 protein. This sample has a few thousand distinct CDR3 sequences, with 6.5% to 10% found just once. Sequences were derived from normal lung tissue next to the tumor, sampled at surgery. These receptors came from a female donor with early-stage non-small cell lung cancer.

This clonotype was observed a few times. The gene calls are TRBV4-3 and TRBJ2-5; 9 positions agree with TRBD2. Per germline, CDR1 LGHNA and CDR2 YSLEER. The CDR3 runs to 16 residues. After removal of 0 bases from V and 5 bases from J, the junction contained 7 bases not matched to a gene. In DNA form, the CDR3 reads TGCGCCAGCAGCCAAGAGCTTAGCGGGGGATCGGAGACCCAGTACTTC. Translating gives CASSQELSGGSETQYF.

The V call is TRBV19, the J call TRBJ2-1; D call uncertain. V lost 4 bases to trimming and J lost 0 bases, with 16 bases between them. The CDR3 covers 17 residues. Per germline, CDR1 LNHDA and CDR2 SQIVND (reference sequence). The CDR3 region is CASSTPRPVGSYNEQFF. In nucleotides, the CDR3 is TGTGCCAGTAGTACGCCGCGCCCTGTAGGCTCCTACAATGAGCAGTTCTTC.

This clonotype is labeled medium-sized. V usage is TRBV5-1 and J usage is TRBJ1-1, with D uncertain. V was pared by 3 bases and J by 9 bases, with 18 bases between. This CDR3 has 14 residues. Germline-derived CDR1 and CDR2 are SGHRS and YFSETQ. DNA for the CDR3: TGCGCCAGCAGCTCGGACCCCGGCTTGCCCCAAGCTTTCTTT. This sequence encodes CASSSDPGLPQAFF.

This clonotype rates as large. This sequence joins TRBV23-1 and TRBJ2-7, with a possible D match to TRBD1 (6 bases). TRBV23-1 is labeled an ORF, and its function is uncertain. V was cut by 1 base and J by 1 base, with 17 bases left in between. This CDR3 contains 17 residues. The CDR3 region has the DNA TGCGCCAGCAGTCAATGCCGGGGACACCTCAAATCCTACGAGCAGTACTTC. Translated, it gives CASSQCRGHLKSYEQYF.

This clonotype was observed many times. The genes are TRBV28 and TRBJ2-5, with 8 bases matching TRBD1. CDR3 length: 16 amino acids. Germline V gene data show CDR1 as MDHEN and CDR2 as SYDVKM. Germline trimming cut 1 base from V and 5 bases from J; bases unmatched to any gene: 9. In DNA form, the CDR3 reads TGTGCCAGCAGTTTATCAGGACAGGGCTTTGTGGAGACCCAGTACTTC. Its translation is CASSLSGQGFVETQYF.

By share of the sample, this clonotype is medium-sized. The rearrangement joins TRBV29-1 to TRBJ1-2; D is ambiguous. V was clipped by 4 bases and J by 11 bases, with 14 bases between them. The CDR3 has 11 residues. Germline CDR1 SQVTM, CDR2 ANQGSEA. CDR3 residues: CSVGAAAPYTF. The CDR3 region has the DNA TGCAGCGTTGGCGCGGCCGCGCCATACACCTTC.

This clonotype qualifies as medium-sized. In DNA form, the CDR3 reads TGTGCCAGCAGCTTAACGAGCGGGGCGGGCACCGGGGAGCTGTTTTTT. Translating gives CASSLTSGAGTGELFF. This chain uses TRBV7-3 with TRBJ2-2; 7 bases are shared with TRBD2. Germline V CDR1 and CDR2: SGHTA, FQGTGA. The CDR3 is 16 residues long. V lost 0 bases to trimming and J lost 4 bases; unmatched junction nucleotides: 5.

CDR3 in amino acids: CARVPGPGVPEQFF. The DNA of the CDR3 is TGTGCCCGAGTACCGGGACCCGGGGTTCCTGAGCAGTTCTTC. J is TRBJ2-1 and V is TRBV6-7; D is perhaps TRBD1 or TRBD2 (5 bases each). TRBV6-7 is sorted into the ORF group, with uncertain function. V lost 11 bases and J 9 bases, leaving 23 bases between the germline ends. The CDR3 length is 14 residues.

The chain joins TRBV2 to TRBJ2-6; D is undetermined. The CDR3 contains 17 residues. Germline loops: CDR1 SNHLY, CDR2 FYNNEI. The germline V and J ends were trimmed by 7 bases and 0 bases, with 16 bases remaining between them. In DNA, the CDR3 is TGTGCCAGCACAATCCACAGAAAGAGCTCTGGGGCCAACGTCCTGACTTTC. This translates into CASTIHRKSSGANVLTF.

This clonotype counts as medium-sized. The CDR3 spells CSALPTGSSYNEQFF. The CDR3 coding sequence is TGCAGTGCTCTGCCTACAGGGAGCTCCTACAATGAGCAGTTCTTC. V and J are TRBV20-1 and TRBJ2-1; D possibly corresponds to TRBD1 (6 bases). The length of the CDR3 is 15 residues. V was trimmed by 5 bases and J by 0 bases, leaving 14 bases between them. Germline V gene sequence: CDR1 DFQATT, CDR2 SNEGSKA (reference sequence).

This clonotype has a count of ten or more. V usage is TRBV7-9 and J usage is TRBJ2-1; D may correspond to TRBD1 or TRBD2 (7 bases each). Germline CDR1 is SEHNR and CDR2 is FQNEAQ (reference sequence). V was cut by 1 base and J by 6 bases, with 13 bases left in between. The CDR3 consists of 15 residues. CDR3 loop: CASSLGQGGVNEQFF. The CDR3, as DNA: TGTGCCAGCAGCTTAGGACAGGGAGGGGTCAATGAGCAGTTCTTC.

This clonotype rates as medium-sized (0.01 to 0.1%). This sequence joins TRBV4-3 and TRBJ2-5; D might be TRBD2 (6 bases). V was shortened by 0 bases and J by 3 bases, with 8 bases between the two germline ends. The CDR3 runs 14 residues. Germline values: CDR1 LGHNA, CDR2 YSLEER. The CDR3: CASSQDRREETQYF. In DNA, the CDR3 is TGCGCCAGCAGCCAAGATCGGAGGGAAGAGACCCAGTACTTC.